The 9 T cell receptor beta chains below all came from one sample that was sequenced in a study of T cells in Graves' hyperthyroidism and ophthalmopathy. Template material for amplifying TCR beta CDR3 regions consisted of RNA transcripts. With the HTBI primer set, the TCR CDR3 went through a first round of RT-PCR. From the multiplex PCR reads, TCRdb called clonotypes with MiXCR, one entry per CDR3 protein. Of hundreds of thousands of distinct CDR3 sequences in the sample, 20% to 25% are singletons; the top ten hold less than 85%. Sequencing used blood. The receptors come from a man aged 45-65 years with Graves' hyperthyroidism.

This clonotype was seen repeatedly, ten times or more. V is TRBV28 and J is TRBJ2-7; 8 nucleotides line up with TRBD2. Germline V gene data show CDR1 as MDHEN and CDR2 as SYDVKM. J lost 2 bases, V lost 1 base, and 4 bases had no gene match. The CDR3 runs 15 residues. Here the CDR3 reads CASSLLRGGTYEQYF. For the CDR3, the DNA is TGTGCCAGCAGTTTATTACGGGGGGGGACCTACGAGCAGTACTTC. Drawing the rest from reference TRBV28 and TRBJ2-7, the complete variable domain is DVKVTQSSRYLVKRTGEKVFLECVQDMDHENMFWYRQDPGLGLRLIYFSYDVKMKEKGDIPEGYSVSREKKERFSLILESASTNQTSMYLCASSLLRGGTYEQYFGPGTRLTVT.

This clonotype was observed at least ten times. DNA of the CDR3: TGTGCCAGCAGCTCGTCGGTTTACGAGCAGTACTTC. Residues: CASSSSVYEQYF. V is TRBV7-6 and J is TRBJ2-7, with D hard to call. Germline V gene lookup returns CDR1 SGHVS and CDR2 FNYEAQ. This CDR3 is 12 amino acids long. V was cut by 4 bases and J by 4 bases, with 8 bases left in between.

At least ten counts were recorded for this clonotype. The chain has TRBV28 and TRBJ2-7; no firm D call. CDR1 is MDHEN, CDR2 SYDVKM, per germline. V was clipped by 3 bases and J by 3 bases, with 9 bases between them. The CDR3 is made up of 13 amino acids. The CDR3 coding sequence is TGTGCCAGCAGTTTTAGTCGGATCTACGAGCAGTACTTC. Amino acids: CASSFSRIYEQYF.

The chain employs TRBV20-1 and TRBJ2-1; D might be TRBD2 (6 bases). The CDR3 runs 15 residues. V lost 4 bases and J lost 3, with 16 bases in between. Germline CDR1 reads DFQATT; CDR2 reads SNEGSKA (reference sequence). CDR3 bases: TGCAGTGCTACGGACGGGACTCTCAGCTACAATGAGCAGTTCTTC. This translates into CSATDGTLSYNEQFF.

This clonotype was counted between two and nine times. V and J are TRBV7-9 and TRBJ2-1; 7 positions match TRBD2. The CDR3 consists of 15 residues. CDR1 is SEHNR, CDR2 FQNEAQ, per germline (reference sequence). With V trimmed by 5 bases and J by 4 bases, 8 bases remained unmatched. The CDR3: CASSGWAGVYNEQFF. The CDR3 nucleotides read TGTGCCAGCAGCGGGTGGGCGGGAGTGTACAATGAGCAGTTCTTC.

The rearrangement links TRBV19 to TRBJ2-7; D unresolved. Between the trimmed V and J ends, which lost 2 bases and 6 bases, there was a span of 20 bases. Germline-derived CDR1 and CDR2 are LNHDA and SQIVND (reference sequence). The CDR3 loop spans 16 amino acids. This CDR3 is CASSIRVGKDGIEQYF. CDR3 bases: TGTGCCAGTAGTATAAGGGTGGGCAAAGATGGGATCGAGCAGTACTTC. Variable domain in full (rest from reference TRBV19 and TRBJ2-7): DGGITQSPKYLFRKEGQNVTLSCEQNLNHDAMYWYRQDPGQGLRLIYYSQIVNDFQKGDIAEGYSVSREKKESFPLTVTSAQKNPTAFYLCASSIRVGKDGIEQYFGPGTRLTVT.

This clonotype was found a few times. The chain carries TRBV6-1 and TRBJ2-2; D possibly uses TRBD1 or TRBD2 (5 bases each). V was shortened by 8 bases and J by 2 bases, with 9 bases between the two germline ends. The CDR3 is made up of 13 amino acids. From germline, CDR1 is MNHNS and CDR2 SASEGT. CDR3 nucleotide sequence: TGTGCCAGCCAGGGACCTAACACCGGGGAGCTGTTTTTT. Residues: CASQGPNTGELFF.

This clonotype was seen many times. The CDR3 DNA reads as TGTGCCAGCAGTTTATCGTTACTAGCGGGGGAGACCCAGTACTTC. Its protein is CASSLSLLAGETQYF. The V call is TRBV27, the J call TRBJ2-5; TRBD2 agrees at 10 bases. V was pared by 0 bases and J by 5 bases, with 3 bases of the junction left unmatched. The CDR3 runs to 15 residues. Germline V gene lookup returns CDR1 MNHEY and CDR2 SMNVEV (reference sequence).

This chain connects TRBV13 to TRBJ2-7, with TRBD2 matching over 7 bases. Germline V gene sequence: CDR1 PRHDT, CDR2 FYEKMQ (reference sequence). With V trimmed by 5 bases and J by 4 bases, 8 bases remained unmatched. The CDR3 runs to 14 residues. The DNA for the CDR3 is TGTGCCAGCAGCCGCCGGGACTACGGGTACGAGCAGTACTTC. This translates into CASSRRDYGYEQYF.